This T cell receptor beta chain was retrieved from a study of vaccination and CD4 T cells after COVID-19. Whole-study context: Median time from COVID diagnosis to post-COVID sampling was approximately 3.5 months (35 to 161). Post-vaccine sampling followed dose two by a median roughly 74 days (range 14 to 241).

Regarding treatment: roughly 11-day PBMC culture with coronavirus spike peptide pools or control peptides (ViraFEST assay). Remarks on this clonotype: The antigen remains unidentified.

Trimming stripped 2 bases from V and 2 bases from J, with 12 bases between. This CDR3 contains 15 residues. Once obtained from cultured CD4+ T cells, the DNA was sequenced using the Oncomine TCR Beta short-read assay. TCRdb passed the PCR reads through MiXCR, listing each CDR3 protein once. The sample lists approximately 19,000 distinct CDR3 sequences, 48% occurring once. Sample: CD4+ T cells from blood, cultured in vitro, taken after SARS-CoV-2 vaccination. The source of this sequence is a human donor who had recovered from COVID-19. The chain has TRBV12-3 or TRBV12-4 and TRBJ1-2; no reliable D call. CDR3 DNA sequence: TGTGCCAGCAGTTTATTCGACAAGTCAAACTATGGCTACACCTTC. This codes for CASSLFDKSNYGYTF.